Below, one T cell receptor beta chain is given with its context. Its cognate antigen is unknown. The V end lost 2 bases, the J end lost 5 bases, and 16 bases lay between the germline ends. The CDR3 loop spans 15 amino acids. Germline V gives CDR1 GTSNPN, CDR2 SVGIG (reference sequence). Generated by immunoSEQ multiplex PCR, the TCRdb table keeps only in-frame clones and is missing some. The sample holds 2 million to 2.5 million clones, almost 96% seen once. These data are taken from a study of shared clonotypes between healthy human individuals. The study, taken as a whole, reports: It was observed that 5% to 6% of naive CD4 clonotypes were shared across four donors.

The origin of this receptor is a man aged 18 to 30 in good health. The sample comprised naive CD4+ T cells sorted from blood. Subset here: CD45RA+ positively selected. The chain joins TRBV30 to TRBJ2-1; D is perhaps TRBD2 (6 bases). The CDR3 here is CAWSLGRLGHNEQFF. CDR3 in DNA: TGTGCCTGGAGTCTTGGCCGACTAGGCCACAATGAGCAGTTCTTC.